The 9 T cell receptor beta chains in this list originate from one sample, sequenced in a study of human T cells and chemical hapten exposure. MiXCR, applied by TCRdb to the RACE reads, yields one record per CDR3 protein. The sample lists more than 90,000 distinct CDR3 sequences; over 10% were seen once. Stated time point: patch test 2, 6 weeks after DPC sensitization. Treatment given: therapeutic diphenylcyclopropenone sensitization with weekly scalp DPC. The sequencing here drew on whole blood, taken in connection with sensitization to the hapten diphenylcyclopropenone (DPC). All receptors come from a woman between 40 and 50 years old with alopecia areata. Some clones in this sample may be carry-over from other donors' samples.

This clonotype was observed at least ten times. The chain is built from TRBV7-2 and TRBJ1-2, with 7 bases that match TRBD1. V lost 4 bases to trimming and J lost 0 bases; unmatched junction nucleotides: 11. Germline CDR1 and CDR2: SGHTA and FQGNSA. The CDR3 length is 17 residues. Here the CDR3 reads CASSSDYPQGANYGYTF. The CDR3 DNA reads TGTGCCAGCAGCTCAGACTACCCGCAGGGGGCTAACTATGGCTACACCTTC.

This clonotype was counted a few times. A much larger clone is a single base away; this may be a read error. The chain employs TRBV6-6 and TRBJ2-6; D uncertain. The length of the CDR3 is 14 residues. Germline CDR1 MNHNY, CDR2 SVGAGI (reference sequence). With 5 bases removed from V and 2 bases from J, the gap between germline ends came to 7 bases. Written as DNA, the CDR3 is TGTGCCAGCAGTCTAAACCCTGGGGCCAACGTCCTGACTTTC. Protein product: CASSLNPGANVLTF.

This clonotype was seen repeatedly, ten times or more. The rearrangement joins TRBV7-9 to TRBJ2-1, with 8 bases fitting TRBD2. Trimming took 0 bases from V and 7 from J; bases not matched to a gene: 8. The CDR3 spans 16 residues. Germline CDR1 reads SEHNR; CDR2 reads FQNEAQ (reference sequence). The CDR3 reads CASSLASSGGPNEQFF. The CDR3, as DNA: TGTGCCAGCAGCTTAGCGAGCAGCGGGGGACCGAATGAGCAGTTCTTC. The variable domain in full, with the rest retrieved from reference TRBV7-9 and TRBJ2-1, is DTGVSQNPRHKITKRGQNVTFRCDPISEHNRLYWYRQTLGQGPEFLTYFQNEAQLEKSRLLSDRFSAERPKGSFSTLEIQRTEQGDSAMYLCASSLASSGGPNEQFFGPGTRLTVL.

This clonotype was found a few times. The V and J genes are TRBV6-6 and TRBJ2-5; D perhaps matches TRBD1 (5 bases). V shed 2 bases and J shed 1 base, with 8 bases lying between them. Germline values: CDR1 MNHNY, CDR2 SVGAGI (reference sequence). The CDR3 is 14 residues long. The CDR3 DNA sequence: TGTGCCAGCAGTTACGGACATATCCAAGAGACCCAGTACTTC. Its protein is CASSYGHIQETQYF.

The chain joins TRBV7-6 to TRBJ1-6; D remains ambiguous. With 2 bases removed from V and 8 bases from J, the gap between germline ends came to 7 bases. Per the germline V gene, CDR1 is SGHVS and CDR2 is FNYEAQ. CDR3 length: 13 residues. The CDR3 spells CASSLFEDSPLHF. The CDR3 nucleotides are TGTGCCAGCAGCTTATTCGAAGATTCACCCCTCCACTTT.

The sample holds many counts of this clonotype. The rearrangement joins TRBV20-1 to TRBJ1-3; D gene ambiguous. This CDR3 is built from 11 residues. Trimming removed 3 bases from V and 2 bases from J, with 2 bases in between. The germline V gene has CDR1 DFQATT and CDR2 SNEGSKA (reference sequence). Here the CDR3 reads CSASPGNTIYF. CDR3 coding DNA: TGCAGTGCTAGCCCTGGAAACACCATATATTTT.

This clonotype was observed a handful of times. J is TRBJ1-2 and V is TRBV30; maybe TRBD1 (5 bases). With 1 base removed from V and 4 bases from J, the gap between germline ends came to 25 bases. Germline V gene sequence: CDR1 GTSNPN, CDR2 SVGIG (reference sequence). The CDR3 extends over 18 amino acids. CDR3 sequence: CAWSAPRTWAQESYGYTF. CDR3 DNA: TGTGCCTGGAGTGCCCCCCGGACATGGGCCCAGGAGAGCTATGGCTACACCTTC.

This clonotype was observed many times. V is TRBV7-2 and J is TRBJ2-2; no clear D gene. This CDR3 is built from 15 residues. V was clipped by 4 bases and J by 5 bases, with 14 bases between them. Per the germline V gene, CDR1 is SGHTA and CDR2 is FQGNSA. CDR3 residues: CASSSTTETTGELFF. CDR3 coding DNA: TGTGCCAGCAGCTCGACCACGGAGACAACCGGGGAGCTGTTTTTT.

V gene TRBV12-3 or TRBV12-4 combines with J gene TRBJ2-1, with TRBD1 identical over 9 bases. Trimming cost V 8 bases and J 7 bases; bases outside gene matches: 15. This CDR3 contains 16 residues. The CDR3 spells CASGSPGTGLINEQFF. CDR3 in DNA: TGTGCCAGCGGGTCCCCAGGGACAGGGTTGATTAATGAGCAGTTCTTC.